The clone carrying this TCR beta chain was seen only a few times. This sample is drawn from a study of cytomegalovirus exposure and HLA in healthy donors. The PCR was carried out with 60 Vbeta primers and 13 Jbeta primers. Some clones are missing from TCRdb's copy, which holds only in-frame ones; the method was immunoSEQ multiplex PCR. The sample yields about 98,000 clones, roughly 70% seen once. The CDR3 loop spans 18 amino acids. V and J are TRBV21-1 and TRBJ2-7; the table's D call of TRBD2 was not tested on the DNA. TRBV21-1 is termed a pseudogene. What was sequenced was PBMCs. This clonotype originated in a man aged 45 to 65 in good health and CMV-seronegative. CDR3 residues: CASSKVPLAGAPGGEQYF. The CDR3 nucleotides are TGTGCCAGCAGCAAAGTCCCTCTAGCGGGTGCCCCAGGGGGCGAGCAGTACTTC.